This T cell receptor beta chain was recorded in a study of blood T cell repertoires in COVID-19. Study details: Samples representing acute and convalescent COVID-19 were sourced from the United States, Italy and Spain.

The repertoire was sequenced with immunoSEQ multiplex PCR; TCRdb's copy has only in-frame clones and lacks some. Of a few hundred thousand clones in the sample, roughly 80% were seen once. This clone was observed a few times. The CDR3 has 13 residues. The V gene lost 1 base and the J gene lost 12 bases, with 15 bases spanning the gap. In germline, CDR1 is SEHNR, CDR2 FQNEAQ (reference sequence). This TCR was recovered from a person in their 70s with COVID-19, enrolled during active disease. This chain connects TRBV7-9 to TRBJ1-2; D may be TRBD1 (6 bases). The sequencing sample was made of peripheral blood. CDR3 sequence reads: CASSLGSGQGHTF. The CDR3 nucleotides read TGTGCCAGCAGCTTAGGCTCGGGTCAGGGGCACACCTTC.